Presented here are 4 T cell receptor beta chains from one specimen sequenced in a study of blood T cells in healthy people across ages. A sample-barcoded 5' primer and a J-beta primer mix were used in a second PCR of roughly 7 to 12 cycles. Using its own MiXCR run on the 5' RACE reads, TCRdb lists one record per CDR3 protein. The sample yields around 1,800,000 distinct CDR3 sequences, roughly two fifths seen once. The sequenced material came from blood. These receptors all come from a human donor in good health.

J is TRBJ1-4 and V is TRBV24-1; D uncertain. V dropped 7 bases and J dropped 0 bases, with 11 bases sitting between them. Germline loops: CDR1 KGHDR, CDR2 SFDVKD. The CDR3 is 15 residues long. The CDR3 reads CATSHAMATNEKLFF. As DNA, the CDR3 is TGTGCCACCAGCCATGCAATGGCAACTAATGAAAAACTGTTTTTT.

As regards this clonotype: Given a much more abundant clone one base away, this may be a read error. This chain uses TRBV29-1 with TRBJ2-7; 9 nucleotides match TRBD1. The CDR3 length is 13 residues. Losses at the gene ends were 2 bases for V and 10 bases for J; bases not matched to a gene: 9. CDR1 is SQVTM and CDR2 is ANQGSEA in the germline V gene. CDR3 bases: TGCAGCGTTGAACGGGACAGGGCAGTGATCCAGTACTTC. Encoded protein: CSVERDRAVIQYF.

The V gene is TRBV29-1, the J gene TRBJ1-3; 7 bases align to TRBD1. Trimming cost V 3 bases and J 4 bases; bases outside gene matches: 6. This CDR3 comprises 14 residues. Germline CDR1 is SQVTM and CDR2 is ANQGSEA. The DNA of the CDR3 is TGCAGCGTTGACACAGGGGAGTCGGGAAACACCATATATTTT. It is translated as CSVDTGESGNTIYF.

V gene TRBV6-5 combines with J gene TRBJ2-1, with D possibly TRBD2 on 6 matching bases. The V and J ends lost 2 bases and 2 bases respectively, with 13 bases between them. CDR1 and CDR2 from the germline V gene are MNHEY and SVGAGI. This CDR3 spans 16 amino acids. The CDR3 loop is CASSYEVADTYNEQFF. CDR3 bases: TGTGCCAGCAGTTACGAGGTAGCGGATACCTACAATGAGCAGTTCTTC.